This record covers a single T cell receptor (beta chain). The antigen is not known. CDR1 and CDR2 from the germline V gene are SEHNR and FQNEAQ (reference sequence). Losses at the gene ends were 3 bases for V and 9 bases for J; bases not matched to a gene: 8. The length of the CDR3 is 15 residues. The sample is drawn from a study of cytomegalovirus exposure and HLA in healthy donors. Across the whole study: The same platform used for the 650 to 700 first-cohort repertoires was also used for the 95 to 150 validation repertoires, as a later analysis reported. Study results and caveats: Reports showed the classifier diagnosing cytomegalovirus status with high specificity and sensitivity. The study recorded 160 or so TCR beta chains that were cytomegalovirus-associated. In vitro testing confirmed a few CMV-associated chains as specific for CMV antigens.

Clones were read by immunoSEQ multiplex PCR, and TCRdb kept only the in-frame ones, dropping some. The sample contains roughly 50,000 clones, roughly 90% of which appear only once. This chain links TRBV7-9 with TRBJ2-1, with 10 bases fitting TRBD2. The TCR originated in a man younger than 30 in good health and CMV-seronegative. The material sequenced was PBMCs. The chain's CDR3 is CASSFSSGSLPEQFF. In DNA form, the CDR3 reads TGTGCCAGCAGCTTCTCTAGCGGGAGCCTTCCTGAGCAGTTCTTC.